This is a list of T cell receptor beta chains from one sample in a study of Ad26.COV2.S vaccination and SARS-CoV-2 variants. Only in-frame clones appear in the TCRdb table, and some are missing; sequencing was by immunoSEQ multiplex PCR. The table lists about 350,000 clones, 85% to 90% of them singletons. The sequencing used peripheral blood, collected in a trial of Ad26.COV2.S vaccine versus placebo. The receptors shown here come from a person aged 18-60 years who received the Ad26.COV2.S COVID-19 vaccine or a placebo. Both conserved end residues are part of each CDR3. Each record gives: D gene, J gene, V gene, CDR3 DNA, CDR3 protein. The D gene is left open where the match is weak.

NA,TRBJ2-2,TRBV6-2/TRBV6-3,TGTGCCAGCAGTTACTCGGAAAAAGGACCAGGGAACACCGGGGAGCTGTTTTTT,CASSYSEKGPGNTGELFF
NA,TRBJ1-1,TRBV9,TGTGCCAGCAGCGTTCCCGGGAACACTGAAGCTTTCTTT,CASSVPGNTEAFF
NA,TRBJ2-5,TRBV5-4,TGTGCCAGCAGCTTTAATTCCCAAATAGAGACCCAGTACTTC,CASSFNSQIETQYF
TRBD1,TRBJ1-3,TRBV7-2,TGTGCCAGCAGCCTCGCTGGACAGGGTAGAAACACCATATATTTT,CASSLAGQGRNTIYF
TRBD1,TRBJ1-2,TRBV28,TGTGCCAGCAGCCCCGTCGGGACAGGGGCCTTACTCTATGGCTACACCTTC,CASSPVGTGALLYGYTF
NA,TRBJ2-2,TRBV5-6,TGTGCCAGCAGCTTGGGGGCGTCCGGGGAGCTGTTTTTT,CASSLGASGELFF
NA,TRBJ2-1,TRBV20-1,TGCAGTGCTAGTTCTCACAATGAGCAGTTCTTC,CSASSHNEQFF
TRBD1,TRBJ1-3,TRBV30,TGTGCCTGGAGCCTTATCCGGGACAGGGGGCGTACCCGTGGAAACACCATATATTTT,CAWSLIRDRGRTRGNTIYF
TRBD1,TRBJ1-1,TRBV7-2,TGTGCCAGCAGAATTGGGACAGGGGTTAAGAACACTGAAGCTTTCTTT,CASRIGTGVKNTEAFF
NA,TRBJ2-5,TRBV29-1,TGCAGCGTCGTACAAGAGACCCAGTACTTC,CSVVQETQYF
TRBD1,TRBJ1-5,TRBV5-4,TGTGCCAGCAGCCTCTGGACAGGGCGAAAGGATCAGCCCCAGCATTTT,CASSLWTGRKDQPQHF
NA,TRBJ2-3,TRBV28,TGTGCCAGCAGCCAGATACGGCCAGATACGCAGTATTTT,CASSQIRPDTQYF
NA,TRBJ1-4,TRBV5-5,TGTGCCAGCAGCTTGGACCTGGGTGGCCTTAATGAAAAACTGTTTTTT,CASSLDLGGLNEKLFF